This T cell receptor beta chain was captured in a study of OX40 agonist ivuxolimab in advanced cancers. Broader study findings: The antigen specificity of the peripheral T cells (those that were expanded) was not determined. More expanded clones were seen, on average, in CD8+ T cells than in CD4+.

Generated by immunoSEQ multiplex PCR, the TCRdb table keeps only in-frame clones and is missing some. Among 65,000 or so clones listed, 86% were seen once. Concerning this clone: Its antigen remains unidentified.

No patient had autoimmune disease or received systemic immunosuppression. The source material was CD4+ or CD8+ T cells sorted from blood, sampled in a trial of the OX40 agonist ivuxolimab. The TCR sequence derives from an adult with an advanced solid tumor such as melanoma, head and neck, liver or kidney cancer.

Here the CDR3 reads CAYSSLNTDTQYF. The CDR3 region has the DNA TGTGCCTACAGTTCCCTAAACACAGATACGCAGTATTTT. V gene TRBV30 combines with J gene TRBJ2-3; D call uncertain. Germline CDR1 and CDR2: GTSNPN and SVGIG (reference sequence). This CDR3 contains 13 residues. V was clipped by 7 bases and J by 2 bases, with 13 bases between them.